This passage covers 19 T cell receptor beta chains from one sample sequenced in a study of regulatory T cells in long-lasting Graves disease. Noted time point: newly diagnosed GD, antithyroid drugs for less than 3 months. Following extraction of RNA from PBMCs, that RNA was used to make the TCR library. HTBI primers from iRepertoire and Arm-PCR of CDR3 regions yielded the TCR beta libraries. From the multiplex PCR reads, TCRdb called clonotypes with MiXCR, one entry per CDR3 protein. The table records 400,000 to 500,000 distinct CDR3 sequences, approximately 16% of them present only once. These sequences were also reported in another study, on T cells in Graves' hyperthyroidism and ophthalmopathy.

The sequenced sample was peripheral blood mononuclear cells (PBMCs), obtained at new diagnosis, from a patient treated with antithyroid drugs. Receptors originate from a woman aged 18-35 years with Graves disease.

In this sample, this clonotype turned up many times. The genes are TRBV28 and TRBJ2-3; no firm D call. The V gene's germline CDR1 is MDHEN and CDR2 SYDVKM. V lost 7 bases, J lost 1 base, and 18 bases lay in between. The CDR3 extends over 16 amino acids. The CDR3: CASIPVLPSRTDTQYF. DNA for the CDR3: TGTGCCAGCATTCCGGTTCTGCCTTCCCGCACAGATACGCAGTATTTT.

This clonotype was seen many times. The chain joins TRBV28 to TRBJ1-1; no firm D call. Deletions cut 5 bases from V and 3 bases from J, with 10 bases between. From germline, CDR1 is MDHEN and CDR2 SYDVKM. The CDR3 runs 13 residues. CDR3 coding DNA: TGTGCCAGCAGTATACGTCGGGACACTGAAGCTTTCTTT. This sequence encodes CASSIRRDTEAFF.

The rearrangement uses TRBV20-1 and TRBJ1-2; D remains ambiguous. Trimming pared 2 bases from V and 0 bases from J, leaving 10 bases between. The germline CDR1 and CDR2 sequences are DFQATT and SNEGSKA (reference sequence). The CDR3 is made up of 14 amino acids. CDR3 DNA sequence: TGCAGTGCTAGAAGCCTACAAGCTAACTATGGCTACACCTTC. Protein product: CSARSLQANYGYTF.

This clonotype came up many times. V gene TRBV12-3 or TRBV12-4 combines with J gene TRBJ2-7; tentative D call: TRBD2 (6 bases). V was cut by 6 bases and J by 2 bases, with 20 bases left in between. This CDR3 contains 16 residues. CDR3 in DNA: TGTGCCAGCAGCCCGAAGACTAGTCCCGCCACCTACGAGCAGTACTTC. Protein product: CASSPKTSPATYEQYF.

This clonotype came up a few times. The chain carries TRBV18 and TRBJ1-2, with D tentatively TRBD1 (5 bases). Germline V gene lookup returns CDR1 KGHSH and CDR2 LQKENI. Trimming pared 4 bases from V and 2 bases from J, leaving 11 bases between. This CDR3 is built from 14 residues. The CDR3 is CASSRDVSNYGYTF. The CDR3 coding sequence is TGTGCCAGCTCACGGGACGTCAGCAACTATGGCTACACCTTC. The full variable domain, in which reference TRBV18 and TRBJ1-2 provide the parts outside the CDR3, is NAGVMQNPRHLVRRRGQEARLRCSPMKGHSHVYWYRQLPEEGLKFMVYLQKENIIDESGMPKERFSAEFPKEGPSILRIQQVVRGDSAAYFCASSRDVSNYGYTFGSGTRLTVV.

In the case of this clonotype: This may arise from a read error, as a much more abundant clone is one base away. This chain joins TRBV6-5 and TRBJ1-5; no clear D gene. From germline, CDR1 is MNHEY and CDR2 SVGAGI. This CDR3 spans 15 amino acids. The V gene lost 2 bases and the J gene lost 7 bases, with 15 bases spanning the gap. The CDR3 DNA sequence: TGTGCCAGCAGTTACCCAGAACCGGAGGGACAGCCCCAGCATTTT. This sequence encodes CASSYPEPEGQPQHF.

This clonotype was seen a handful of times. The genes are TRBV11-3 and TRBJ2-2; D ambiguous. V was cut by 7 bases and J by 7 bases, with 13 bases left in between. The CDR3 runs 13 residues. The germline V gene has CDR1 SGHNT and CDR2 YENEEA. The CDR3 sequence: CASTTALHGELFF. The CDR3 bases are TGTGCCAGCACCACTGCGTTGCACGGGGAGCTGTTTTTT.

This clonotype occurred many times. The chain has TRBV28 and TRBJ1-5; D perhaps matches TRBD1 (5 bases). The CDR3 spans 15 residues. CDR1 is MDHEN and CDR2 is SYDVKM in the germline V gene. With 6 bases removed from V and 6 bases from J, the gap between germline ends came to 18 bases. The CDR3 here is CASRASGPGGQPQHF. The CDR3 DNA reads TGTGCCAGCAGGGCGTCGGGACCGGGGGGTCAGCCCCAGCATTTT.

J is TRBJ2-2 and V is TRBV9; D is perhaps TRBD2 (6 bases). This CDR3 is 16 amino acids long. Trimming left V 4 bases short and J 0 bases short, with 13 bases between. CDR1 SGDLS and CDR2 YYNGEE come from the germline V gene. The CDR3 region is CASSPQTRANTGELFF. DNA for the CDR3: TGTGCCAGCAGCCCCCAGACTAGGGCGAACACCGGGGAGCTGTTTTTT.

The table lists this clonotype with many counts. V is TRBV7-2 and J is TRBJ2-1; TRBD2 aligns across 11 bases. Germline CDR1 reads SGHTA; CDR2 reads FQGNSA. The CDR3 totals 16 residues. V trimming: 1 base; J trimming: 8 bases; junction bases outside the gene matches: 7. CDR3: CASSLVAGGNRDEQFF. Written as DNA, the CDR3 is TGTGCCAGCAGCTTAGTAGCGGGAGGGAACCGAGATGAGCAGTTCTTC.

This clonotype was seen a handful of times. The chain uses TRBV9 and TRBJ2-3, with D possibly being TRBD2 (6 bases). CDR1 and CDR2 (germline): SGDLS, YYNGEE. The CDR3 contains 15 residues. V was cut by 0 bases and J by 2 bases, with 10 bases left in between. This chain's CDR3 is CASSVDAGYTDTQYF. The CDR3 nucleotides are TGTGCCAGCAGCGTAGATGCGGGATACACAGATACGCAGTATTTT.

This clonotype was found many times. The chain employs TRBV7-2 and TRBJ1-2; TRBD1 aligns across 9 bases. The CDR3 totals 13 residues. Germline V CDR1 and CDR2: SGHTA, FQGNSA. V lost 5 bases, J lost 7 bases, and 5 bases stayed unmatched. Here the CDR3 reads CASSKDRGVGYTF. The CDR3, as DNA: TGTGCCAGCAGCAAGGACAGGGGCGTTGGCTACACCTTC.

This clonotype has a handful of counts. A clone one base away is much larger, so this may be a read error. This sequence joins TRBV2 and TRBJ2-1; D not resolved. There are 16 residues in the CDR3. CDR1 SNHLY and CDR2 FYNNEI come from the germline V gene. V lost 6 bases to trimming and J lost 0 bases, with 15 bases between them. The CDR3 region has the DNA TGTGCCAGCAGGACCTCTAAGGGCGGCTCCTACAATGAGCAGTTCTTC. Its translation is CASRTSKGGSYNEQFF. Using reference TRBV2 and TRBJ2-1 for the parts outside the CDR3, the full variable domain is EPEVTQTPSHQVTQMGQEVILRCVPISNHLYFYWYRQILGQKVEFLVSFYNNEISEKSEIFDDQFSVERPDGSNFTLKIRSTKLEDSAMYFCASRTSKGGSYNEQFFGPGTRLTVL.

The chain recombines TRBV7-9 with TRBJ1-4; 8 bases are a match to TRBD1. CDR1 and CDR2 (germline): SEHNR, FQNEAQ (reference sequence). J was trimmed by 7 bases and V by 5 bases; bases with no gene match: 9. The CDR3 contains 15 residues. Here the CDR3 reads CASSEAGGASEKLFF. The DNA of the CDR3 is TGTGCCAGCAGCGAAGCAGGGGGCGCCTCTGAAAAACTGTTTTTT.

This clonotype was seen a handful of times. A read error is possible here, since a much larger clone lies one base away. The J gene is TRBJ2-7, the V gene TRBV2; 9 positions agree with TRBD2. The germline V gene has CDR1 SNHLY and CDR2 FYNNEI. V gave up 0 bases and J gave up 5 bases; unmatched junction bases: 5. The CDR3 is made up of 15 amino acids. The CDR3 region is CASSEASGSAHEQYF. The CDR3 DNA reads as TGTGCCAGCAGTGAAGCTAGCGGGAGTGCCCACGAGCAGTACTTC.

In its sample, this clonotype was seen many times. The chain couples TRBV28 to TRBJ1-5; 8 bases map to TRBD1. CDR3 length: 15 residues. Per the germline V gene, CDR1 is MDHEN and CDR2 is SYDVKM. Trimming cost V 7 bases and J 6 bases; bases outside gene matches: 11. This CDR3 is CASTEDQGAVQPQHF. The CDR3 DNA follows: TGTGCCAGCACCGAAGACCAGGGGGCGGTTCAGCCCCAGCATTTT.

The chain uses TRBV27 and TRBJ2-1; unclear D gene. The CDR3 is 15 residues long. Trimming removed 6 bases at V and 10 bases at J, with 22 bases between. Per the germline V gene, CDR1 is MNHEY and CDR2 is SMNVEV (reference sequence). This CDR3 is CASRPDQTQSHEQFF. The CDR3 nucleotides read TGTGCCAGCAGGCCGGACCAAACCCAATCCCACGAGCAGTTCTTC.

The sample holds many counts of this clonotype. V is TRBV20-1 and J is TRBJ2-7; D is possibly TRBD2 (5 bases). The CDR3 loop spans 12 amino acids. Germline V lookup: CDR1 DFQATT, CDR2 SNEGSKA (reference sequence). V was shortened by 2 bases and J by 3 bases, with 8 bases between the two germline ends. The CDR3 nucleotides are TGCAGTGCTAGACGTACTAGCTACGAGCAGTACTTC. Its translation is CSARRTSYEQYF.

This clonotype occurred a few times. With a far larger clone one base away, a read error is the likely cause. V is TRBV7-8 and J is TRBJ2-3, with D hard to call. The J call is in doubt because the DNA end fits TRBJ2-7 better. This CDR3 has 15 amino acids. CDR1 and CDR2 (germline): SGHVS, FQNEAQ. As DNA, the CDR3 is TGTGCCTGCAGCTTATCTCGGCAGAGCTCCTACGAGCAGTACTTC. It is translated as CACSLSRQSSYEQYF.